The present TCR beta chain was sequenced within a study of cytomegalovirus exposure and HLA in healthy donors listed by TCRdb under 2017. Study-wide context: An earlier analysis of more than 550 of the donors reported approximately 300 Gb of sequence data and 100 million to 120 million unique TCR beta sequences obtained from approximately 180 million T cells. An early release that covered around 590 HLA-typed donors contained 250 to 350 gigabases of sequencing data and approximately 85 million unique TCR sequences. Of the approximately 370 genotyped donors, 75% to 85% were placed in the genetic ancestry cluster associated with self-reported Caucasian donors. The aim of the study was to test whether cataloging public T cell receptors could identify signatures of past pathogen exposure. The study used immunosequencing to profile the T cell repertoires of hundreds of subjects and linked those repertoires to cytomegalovirus serostatus. A separate validation cohort of over 95 different subjects was used in addition to the roughly 670-subject first cohort. To predict cytomegalovirus infection status, the study combined high-throughput TCR immunosequencing, statistical association of individual TCRs with disease status, and machine learning. To study patterns of TCR occurrence, a later analysis re-analyzed previously published TCR beta repertoires from under 750 donors and added high-resolution HLA genotyping. Rather than drawing on any new phenotypic data, the later analysis identified candidate immune exposures from TCR beta sequences and the way those sequences occurred across donors. An earlier analysis of 587 of the donors applied high-throughput TCR beta sequencing to assess whether each TCR beta V gene segment acted as functional or pseudogenic. Donor age, sex, ethnicity and CMV serostatus were compiled alongside the repertoire data. Genome-wide SNP genotypes for about 65% of the roughly 700 donors were used in a later genetic analysis, which treated that subset as a discovery cohort. All discovery cohort repertoires had been generated using a single sequencing platform. Class I and class II HLA loci were covered by the typing at four-digit resolution. The number of typed donors differed by locus: 629-630 for A, B, C, DRB1 and DQB1; some 540 for DQA1; 606 for DPA1; and roughly 490 for DPB1. Roughly 5 DR-DQ haplotypes were handled as single units for association and clustering because linkage in the cohort was strong. On average, around 240,000 unique TCR beta nucleotide sequences were sequenced per donor among a few hundred genotyped donors of the cohort, with roughly 19% of those sequences being non-productive.

Worth noting for this clone: This clone's antigen is unknown. Per-base quality was not reported, and no clone a single base away is much larger than it.

The germline V gene provides CDR1 LGHNA and CDR2 YNFKEQ. From its cysteine to its phenylalanine, the CDR3 spans 15 amino acids. The only DNA kept is the CDR3, 45 bases in frame from the first base. Trimmed from V: 1 base; trimmed from J: 8 bases; junction bases lacking a gene match: 3. In total, approximately 690 healthy bone marrow donors made up the cohort. At the time of sampling, every cohort member was nominally healthy, though immune exposures that went unrecorded were likely present. The donor was CMV seropositive and belonged to the group of 250 to 350 seropositive cohort members. Every donor gave a peripheral blood sample, and the peripheral blood mononuclear cells from that sample were used for TCR beta sequencing. Genomic DNA was extracted from the blood cell samples with the Qiagen DNeasy Blood Extraction Kit. What the authors observed across the whole study: Linkage disequilibrium might explain the correlated functional status among segregating V segments, but an unknown experimental factor could not be excluded. Compared with equally common non-associated chains, HLA-associated TCR beta chains in a later analysis were more clonally expanded and had lower generation probabilities. A further reported finding was that TCR beta sequences accurately predicted the HLA-A and HLA-B alleles for most subjects in the first cohort. In a later analysis, several top co-occurrence clusters were reported to appear linked to parvovirus B19, influenza, CMV and Epstein-Barr virus. Most TCR sequences were observed very rarely across donors, whereas some public TCRs were present in many individuals. Sequencing depth was assumed to be roughly uniform across donors in the presence/absence analyses, though that assumption may not hold. Immune exposure information for the cohort was limited to CMV serostatus. Cytomegalovirus status was reported to be diagnosed by the classifier with high specificity and sensitivity in both the original and validation cohorts. HLA typing was unavailable for some donors at each locus, so association tests used only the typed subset. This cohort had only TCR beta chains sequenced, and the lack of alpha or paired-chain data limited which features could be detected. At a false discovery rate of 0.05, a later analysis linked approximately 18,000 TCR beta sequences to specific HLA alleles. The authors suggested that the approach could potentially be extended to other disease states and immunological phenotypes. In vitro tests confirmed that a few of the cytomegalovirus-associated TCR beta chains recognize cytomegalovirus antigens. Strong co-occurrence of HLA alleles, especially DR and DQ, made assigning TCR associations to individual alleles difficult. Some 15 rarely observed V segments, including chromosome 9 orphons, were excluded from the earlier analysis of approximately 600 of the donors because counts were too low. In an earlier analysis of 450 to 750 of the donors, most TCR beta V segments appeared in productive rearrangements about 87% or about 30% of the time, broadly matching IMGT annotations. A later genetic analysis associated a missense DCLRE1C variant with V-gene and J-gene trimming of TCR beta chains, and an independent cohort replicated the association. A later genetic analysis reported fewer N-insertions in productive TCRs among donors in an Asian-associated ancestry cluster than the roughly 700-donor mean. Most CMV-associated TCR beta chains appeared to be HLA-restricted in a later analysis, and the HLA associations seemed to be driven largely by CMV exposure. In the study, around 160 TCR beta chains were listed as associated with cytomegalovirus. In a later analysis, TCR association rates were found to vary across HLA loci, with the most associated TCRs seen for DRB1 alleles and the fewest for HLA-C alleles. Some IMGT-functional V segments, including TRBV6-2 and TRBV6-3, could not be distinguished by the 87-base-pair reads and were therefore excluded. A cluster of highly shared sequence variants was judged likely to be a technical artifact of the sequencing pipeline.

Library method: the immunoSEQ multiplex PCR assay. For the multiplex PCR, a mixture combining 60 forward primers for TCR Vbeta segments and 13 reverse primers for TCR Jbeta segments was used. A multiplex PCR assay on genomic DNA amplified the CDR3 region of rearranged TCR beta genes. On the Illumina HiSeq System, the amplified TCR beta libraries were sequenced as 87-base-pair reads. The original pipeline was this. A later analysis counted 75 million to 100 million unique TCR beta chains across the 600 to 850 repertoires, and 9.5 million to 11 million of these chains were shared by at least two donors. A nearest-neighbor algorithm error-corrected the raw reads and collapsed the reads into unique sequences, merging closely related sequences to remove PCR and sequencing errors. To assign V, D and J gene segments, CDR3 sequences were aligned to IMGT reference sequences. For a sequence to be retained, a match of at least six nucleotides to both a V gene segment and a J gene segment was required. Rearrangements were called productive when the CDR3 lacked stop codons and stayed in frame with V and J; all others were non-productive. Following IMGT convention, CDR3 was defined as the stretch from the second conserved V-encoded cysteine up to the conserved J-encoded phenylalanine. The earlier analysis of about 610 of the donors excluded sequences that lacked an unambiguous match to a single V gene segment. An earlier analysis of roughly 590 of the donors called V segments functional above 56.7% productive rearrangements and segregating when the between-donor standard deviation exceeded 5%. A statistical classification framework was developed to diagnose cytomegalovirus status using the catalog of TCR beta chain sequences. V and J gene assignment, in a later analysis, came from comparing TCR nucleotide sequences with IMGT/GENE-DB human TR gene sequences. In a later analysis, CDR3 sequences and most-parsimonious VDJ recombination scenarios were assigned using the TCRdist pipeline. In a later analysis, every TCR beta chain was defined by the combination of its CDR3 amino acid sequence and its V-gene family, and reads without a unique V-gene family were dropped. To address suspected cross-contamination and a sequencing artifact, a later analysis removed around 590 highly shared, low-generation-probability nucleotide sequences. For each public chain, a later analysis derived a clonal expansion index from normalized ranks of inferred template counts within each repertoire. In a later analysis, generation probabilities were computed with a VDJ recombination model fitted to out-of-frame rearrangements, and the resulting probabilities were checked against IGoR. Hypergeometric tests were used in a later analysis to score TCR-TCR, TCR-HLA and TCR-CMV co-occurrence, with a repertoire-size bias correction applied to the TCR pairs. To estimate false discovery rates, a later analysis permuted the HLA or CMV assignments 20 times. A later analysis grouped co-occurring TCRs with DBSCAN, adding TCRdist sequence similarity when clustering within HLA-allele-positive subsets. Co-occurrence clustering excluded repertoires with fewer than 30,000 or more than 120,000 public chains, plus five with anomalous nucleotide sharing. In its TCRdb copy, this immuneACCESS table keeps in-frame sequences only and misses some clones. Where compared with another copy, unresolved V genes explain less than half of these, and the others have no known cause. That table furnishes V, J and clone size, whereas the DNA furnished D and trimming. The sample table lists about 96,000 clones, 65% to 75% of them with a count of one. The ten top clones hold 3% of the sample.

Sequencing used PBMCs. The V and J segments used are TRBV4-2 and TRBJ1-6, with TRBD1 identical over 9 junction bases. The TCR sequence derives from a female donor in good health and CMV-seropositive. The CDR3 here reads CASSQGGQGDSPLHF. At the DNA level, the sequence is TGTGCCAGCAGCCAAGGGGGACAGGGCGATTCACCCCTCCACTTT.